This TCR beta chain derives from a study of blood T cell repertoires in COVID-19. Germline loops: CDR1 MDHEN, CDR2 SYDVKM. The CDR3 runs to 13 residues. Losses at the gene ends were 3 bases for V and 8 bases for J; bases not matched to a gene: 2. Cohorts were assigned according to the clinical history that participants reported. Per the original data handling: Amplification from reference gene primers served as the basis for estimated nucleated cell counts. Assay used: immunoSEQ multiplex PCR; TCRdb lists only in-frame clones, some missing. The V and J calls and clone size were taken over from that table, and D and trimming were inferred from the DNA. The repertoire holds about 350,000 clones, with around 87% as singletons.

This sequence originates from a woman in her thirties who had recovered from COVID-19. The specimen was PBMCs or T cells enriched from blood (not recorded which). The chain carries TRBV28 and TRBJ1-4, with 8 bases that match TRBD1. CDR3 coding DNA: TGTGCCAGCAGTTTTCAGGGGGCGGAAAAACTGTTTTTT. Its translation is CASSFQGAEKLFF.